Detailed here is one TCR beta chain. Its antigen remains unidentified. The sample originates from a study of cytomegalovirus exposure and HLA in healthy donors. The PCR contained 60 Vbeta and 13 Jbeta primers. Profiling relied on immunoSEQ multiplex PCR, and the TCRdb table lists in-frame clones only, not all of them. Of 130,000 to 150,000 clones in the sample, roughly 80% were seen once. These donors, healthy bone marrow donors, were studied. Germline lookup yields CDR1 WNHNN and CDR2 SYGVQD (reference sequence). This CDR3 contains 14 residues. The germline V and J ends were trimmed by 2 bases and 0 bases, with 6 bases remaining between them. Findings and caveats of the study: TCR beta chains numbering under 200 were designated cytomegalovirus-associated.

Sequencing was done on a sample of PBMCs. The sequence derives from a man aged 40-49 years in good health and CMV-seronegative. V and J are TRBV10-1 and TRBJ2-3; no clear D. Here the CDR3 reads CASSELLSTDTQYF. The CDR3 nucleotides are TGCGCCAGCAGTGAGCTTCTTAGCACAGATACGCAGTATTTT.